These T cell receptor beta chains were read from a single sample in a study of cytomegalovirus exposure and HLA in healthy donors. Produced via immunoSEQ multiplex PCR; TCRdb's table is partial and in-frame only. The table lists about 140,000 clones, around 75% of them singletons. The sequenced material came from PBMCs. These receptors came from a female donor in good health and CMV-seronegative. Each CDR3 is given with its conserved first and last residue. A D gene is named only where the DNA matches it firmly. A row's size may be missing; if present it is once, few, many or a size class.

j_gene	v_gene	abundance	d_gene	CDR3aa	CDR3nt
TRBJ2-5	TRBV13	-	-	CASSLGAQETQYF	TGTGCCAGCAGCTTAGGGGCCCAAGAGACCCAGTACTTC
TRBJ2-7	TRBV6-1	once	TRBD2	CASSEVLGLAGVKRSYEQYF	TGTGCCAGCAGTGAGGTACTGGGCCTAGCGGGAGTCAAGCGATCCTACGAGCAGTACTTC
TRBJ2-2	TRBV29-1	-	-	CSVEVLTGELFF	TGCAGCGTTGAAGTCCTGACCGGGGAGCTGTTTTTT
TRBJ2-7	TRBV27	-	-	CASSSTLFLYEQYF	TGTGCCAGCAGTTCCACCCTATTTCTCTACGAGCAGTACTTC
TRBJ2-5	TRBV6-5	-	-	CASSYSKRGLETQYF	TGTGCCAGCAGTTACTCGAAGAGGGGGTTAGAGACCCAGTACTTC
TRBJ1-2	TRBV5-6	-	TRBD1	CASSWDRGSYGYTF	TGTGCCAGCAGCTGGGACAGGGGGAGCTATGGCTACACCTTC
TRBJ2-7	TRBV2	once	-	CASRLTTYEQYF	TGTGCCAGCAGGCTGACAACTTACGAGCAGTACTTC
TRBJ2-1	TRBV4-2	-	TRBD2	CASSQDLSGSSYNEQFF	TGTGCCAGCAGCCAAGATTTGAGCGGGAGCTCCTACAATGAGCAGTTCTTC
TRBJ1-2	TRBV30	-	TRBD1	CAWITQGQGFYGYTF	TGTGCCTGGATCACTCAAGGACAGGGTTTCTATGGCTACACCTTC
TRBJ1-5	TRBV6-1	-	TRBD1	CASSTGASINQPQHF	TGTGCCAGCAGCACAGGGGCAAGCATCAATCAGCCCCAGCATTTT
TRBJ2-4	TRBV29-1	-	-	CSVAENIQYF	TGCAGCGTTGCGGAAAACATTCAGTACTTC
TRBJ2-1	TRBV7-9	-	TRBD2	CASSLGLAGVDEQFF	TGTGCCAGCAGCTTAGGGCTAGCGGGAGTTGATGAGCAGTTCTTC
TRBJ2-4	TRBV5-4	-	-	CASSGGTGDIQYF	TGTGCCAGCAGCGGAGGGACGGGGGACATTCAGTACTTC
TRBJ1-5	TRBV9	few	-	CASSATGLSNQPQHF	TGTGCCAGCAGCGCCACAGGGCTCAGCAATCAGCCCCAGCATTTT
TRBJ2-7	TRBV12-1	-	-	CASSFGTSGQGNVQVYF	TGTGCCAGCAGCTTTGGCACCTCGGGACAGGGGAACGTTCAAGTGTACTTC
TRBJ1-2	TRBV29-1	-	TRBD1	CSVATGVINYGYTF	TGCAGCGTTGCCACAGGGGTAATCAACTATGGCTACACCTTC
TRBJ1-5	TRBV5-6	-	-	CASSLGPGAGNQPQHF	TGTGCCAGCAGCTTGGGGCCTGGGGCTGGCAATCAGCCCCAGCATTTT
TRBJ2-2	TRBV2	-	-	CASRGGASNTGELFF	TGTGCCAGCAGGGGGGGGGCCTCGAACACCGGGGAGCTGTTTTTT
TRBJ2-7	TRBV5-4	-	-	CASSFRGSYEQYF	TGTGCCAGCAGCTTCAGGGGTTCCTACGAGCAGTACTTC
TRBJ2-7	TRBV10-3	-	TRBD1	CAISTSGQGLRYEQYF	TGTGCCATCAGTACCTCGGGACAGGGGTTGAGGTACGAGCAGTACTTC
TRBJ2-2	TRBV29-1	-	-	CSVERAGANTGELFF	TGCAGCGTTGAGAGGGCAGGGGCGAACACCGGGGAGCTGTTTTTT
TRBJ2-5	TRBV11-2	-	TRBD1	CASSFQGAKETQYF	TGTGCCAGCAGCTTCCAGGGGGCTAAAGAGACCCAGTACTTC
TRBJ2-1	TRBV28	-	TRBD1	CASSLFGQGLYNEQFF	TGTGCCAGCAGTCTATTCGGACAGGGACTCTACAATGAGCAGTTCTTC
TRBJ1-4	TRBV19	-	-	CASSITAGATNEKLFF	TGTGCCAGTAGTATTACGGCCGGGGCAACTAATGAAAAACTGTTTTTT
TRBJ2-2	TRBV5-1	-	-	CASSVAWEWNTGELFF	TGCGCCAGCAGCGTGGCGTGGGAGTGGAACACCGGGGAGCTGTTTTTT
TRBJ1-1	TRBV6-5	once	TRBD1	CASSWDRGNTEAFF	TGTGCCAGCAGTTGGGACAGGGGTAACACTGAAGCTTTCTTT
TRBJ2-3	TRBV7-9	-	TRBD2	CASSLAGGRSTDTQYF	TGTGCCAGCAGCTTGGCGGGAGGCCGTAGCACAGATACGCAGTATTTT
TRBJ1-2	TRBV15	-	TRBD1	CATSLTGNYGYTF	TGTGCCACCAGCTTGACAGGGAACTATGGCTACACCTTC
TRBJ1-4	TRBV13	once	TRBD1	CASSSRGRVEKLFF	TGTGCCAGCAGCTCCAGGGGGCGGGTTGAAAAACTGTTTTTT
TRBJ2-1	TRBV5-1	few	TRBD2	CASSLGLAGGANEQFF	TGCGCCAGCAGCTTAGGTCTAGCGGGAGGCGCCAATGAGCAGTTCTTC
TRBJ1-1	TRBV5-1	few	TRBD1	CASSLTPGRQGQAFF	TGCGCCAGCAGCTTGACGCCGGGCCGACAGGGGCAAGCTTTCTTT
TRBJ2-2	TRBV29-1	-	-	CSVERGAGGGELFF	TGCAGCGTTGAAAGGGGGGCAGGGGGAGGGGAGCTGTTTTTT
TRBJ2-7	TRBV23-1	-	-	CASSQYQALRSYEQYF	TGCGCCAGCAGTCAATACCAGGCTCTACGCTCCTACGAGCAGTACTTC
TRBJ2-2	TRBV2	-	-	CASSEVAAGVLIGELFF	TGTGCCAGCAGTGAAGTGGCGGCAGGGGTTCTCATCGGGGAGCTGTTTTTT
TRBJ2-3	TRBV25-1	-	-	CASSSPPKDTQYF	TGTGCCAGCAGTTCCCCGCCTAAAGATACGCAGTATTTT
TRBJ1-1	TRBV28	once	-	CASSSFVRFPEAFF	TGTGCCAGCAGTTCCTTTGTGAGGTTCCCTGAAGCTTTCTTT
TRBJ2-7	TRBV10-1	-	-	CASSASGRPEQYF	TGCGCCAGCAGTGCGTCAGGGAGACCTGAGCAGTACTTC
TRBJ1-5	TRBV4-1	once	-	CASSQGLTVSNQPQHF	TGCGCCAGCAGCCAAGGCCTAACTGTTAGCAATCAGCCCCAGCATTTT
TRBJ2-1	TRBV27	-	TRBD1	CASRGQGGNEQFF	TGTGCCAGCAGGGGACAGGGGGGGAATGAGCAGTTCTTC
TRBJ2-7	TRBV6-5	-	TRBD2	CASSYYFSGRVYEQYF	TGTGCCAGCAGTTACTACTTTAGCGGGAGGGTCTACGAGCAGTACTTC
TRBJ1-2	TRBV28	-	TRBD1	CASTAGQGTPRRYGYTF	TGTGCCAGCACGGCGGGACAGGGGACTCCTAGGAGGTACGGCTACACCTTC
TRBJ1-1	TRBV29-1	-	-	CSVRSGMNTEAFF	TGCAGCGTTAGATCGGGGATGAACACTGAAGCTTTCTTT
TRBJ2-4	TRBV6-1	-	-	CASSSGLAKNIQYF	TGTGCCAGCAGTTCAGGTCTAGCCAAAAACATTCAGTACTTC
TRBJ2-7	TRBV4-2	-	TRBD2	CASSQDGLAGGPTQYF	TGTGCCAGCAGCCAGGACGGACTAGCGGGAGGGCCTACGCAGTACTTC
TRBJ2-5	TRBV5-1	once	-	CASSSAGRETQYF	TGCGCCAGCAGCTCGGCGGGACGGGAGACCCAGTACTTC
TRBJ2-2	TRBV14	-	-	CASSQVLAGTGELFF	TGTGCCAGCAGCCAAGTACTAGCAGGGACCGGGGAGCTGTTTTTT
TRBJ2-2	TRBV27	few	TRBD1	CASFRGQGDTGELFF	TGTGCCAGCTTCAGGGGGCAGGGGGACACCGGGGAGCTGTTTTTT
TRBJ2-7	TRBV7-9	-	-	CASSPRRSDYEQYF	TGTGCCAGCAGCCCCCGGCGGTCCGACTACGAGCAGTACTTC
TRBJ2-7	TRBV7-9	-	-	CASSSGGLGEQYF	TGTGCCAGCAGCTCCGGGGGGCTGGGCGAGCAGTACTTC
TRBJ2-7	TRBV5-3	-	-	CARSPNRDGLSYEQYF	TGTGCCAGAAGCCCCAACCGGGACGGACTATCCTACGAGCAGTACTTC
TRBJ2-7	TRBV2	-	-	CASSLAVSYEQYF	TGTGCCAGCAGCCTGGCGGTATCCTACGAGCAGTACTTC
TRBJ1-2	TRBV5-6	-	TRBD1	CASSIDRGRGYTF	TGTGCCAGCAGCATCGACAGGGGGAGAGGCTACACCTTC
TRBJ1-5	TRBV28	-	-	CASSFFGSQPQHF	TGTGCCAGCAGTTTTTTCGGGAGTCAGCCCCAGCATTTT
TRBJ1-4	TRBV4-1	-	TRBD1	CASSQVGQGHEKLFF	TGCGCCAGCAGCCAGGTGGGACAGGGGCATGAAAAACTGTTTTTT
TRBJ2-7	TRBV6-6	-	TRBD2	CASMKTSASYEQYF	TGTGCCAGCATGAAGACTAGCGCCTCCTACGAGCAGTACTTC
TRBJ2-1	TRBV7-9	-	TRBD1	CASSLSLRTGDSGQFF	TGTGCCAGCAGCTTAAGTCTGAGGACAGGGGATTCGGGGCAGTTCTTC
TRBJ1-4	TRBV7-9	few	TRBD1	CASRKTGFNEKLFF	TGTGCCAGCAGAAAGACAGGGTTTAATGAAAAACTGTTTTTT
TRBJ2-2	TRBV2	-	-	CATFPGGTGELFF	TGTGCCACCTTCCCCGGGGGCACCGGGGAGCTGTTTTTT
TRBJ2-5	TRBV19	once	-	CASSRAFQETQYF	TGTGCCAGTAGTAGGGCCTTTCAGGAGACCCAGTACTTC